Presented here are 15 T cell receptor beta chains from one specimen sequenced in a study of shared clonotypes between healthy human individuals. Here immunoSEQ multiplex PCR was the method, and the copy in TCRdb shows in-frame clones only, minus some. The repertoire includes about 1.5 million clones, approximately 98% of them detected once, and roughly 0.42% sits in the top ten. The sequenced sample consisted of naive CD4+ T cells sorted from blood. Subset noted: CD45RA+ positively selected. Every receptor here comes from a man aged 25 to 45 in good health.

V is TRBV27 and J is TRBJ1-1; perhaps TRBD1 as D (6 bases). Trimming removed 4 bases from V and 0 bases from J, with 9 bases in between. This CDR3 has 14 residues. CDR1 is MNHEY, CDR2 SMNVEV, per germline (reference sequence). The CDR3 loop is CASSSQGLNTEAFF. The CDR3 DNA follows: TGTGCCAGCAGTTCACAGGGCTTGAACACTGAAGCTTTCTTT.

Regarding this clone: Additional DNA sequences in this sample encode the identical CDR3. The chain carries TRBV7-2 and TRBJ2-5; D not resolved. CDR1 and CDR2 from the germline V gene are SGHTA and FQGNSA. V gave up 6 bases and J gave up 5 bases, with 10 bases separating them. CDR3 length: 12 residues. CDR3 nucleotide sequence: TGTGCCAGCAGTCCGCCAGTGGAGACCCAGTACTTC. Protein: CASSPPVETQYF.

The chain employs TRBV5-1 and TRBJ2-5, with no clear D. The CDR3 loop spans 15 amino acids. With 1 base removed from V and 4 bases from J, the gap between germline ends came to 14 bases. Germline CDR1 and CDR2: SGHRS and YFSETQ. CDR3 nucleotide sequence: TGCGCCAGCAGCTTGATGGATCCGCAGCTAGAGACCCAGTACTTC. Protein: CASSLMDPQLETQYF.

The V gene is TRBV14, the J gene TRBJ2-7; TRBD2 aligns across 8 bases. The trim removed 2 bases at V and 3 bases at J, leaving 12 bases unmatched. Germline V gene sequence: CDR1 SGHDN, CDR2 FVKESK. The CDR3 spans 17 residues. The CDR3 nucleotides are TGTGCCAGCAGCCAAAAGGACCGGGTAGCGGGGCTCTACGAGCAGTACTTC. Its translation is CASSQKDRVAGLYEQYF.

The chain uses TRBV7-9 and TRBJ1-2; D remains unclear. Germline lookup yields CDR1 SEHNR and CDR2 FQNEAQ (reference sequence). This CDR3 contains 11 residues. The V end lost 1 base, the J end lost 8 bases, and 5 bases lay between the germline ends. For the CDR3, the DNA is TGTGCCAGCAGCTTAGAGTCGGGCTACACCTTC. It is translated as CASSLESGYTF.

This clone came up once. V and J are TRBV18 and TRBJ2-3; D may correspond to TRBD1 or TRBD2 (6 bases each). The germline V gene encodes CDR1 KGHSH and CDR2 LQKENI. V gave up 3 bases and J gave up 4 bases, with 11 bases separating them. The CDR3 runs 14 residues. The CDR3 DNA is TGTGCCAGCTCACCGTCAGGGGAGGCAGATACGCAGTATTTT. Translated, it gives CASSPSGEADTQYF.

This chain connects TRBV28 to TRBJ2-5, with D perhaps TRBD1 (5 bases). Deletions cut 8 bases from V and 5 bases from J, with 18 bases between. The CDR3 is 14 amino acids. The germline CDR1 and CDR2 sequences are MDHEN and SYDVKM. CDR3 nucleotides: TGTGCCAGCCTAGGGGTTCCCAGTTCGGAGACCCAGTACTTC. It yields the protein CASLGVPSSETQYF.

This rearrangement joins TRBV7-9 to TRBJ2-5; D is ambiguous. This CDR3 is 14 amino acids long. Germline loops: CDR1 SEHNR, CDR2 FQNEAQ (reference sequence). The V end was cut by 3 bases, the J end by 6 bases, with 14 bases between. As DNA, the CDR3 is TGTGCCAGCAGCTTCGACCGGGCCATACAGACCCAGTACTTC. It specifies CASSFDRAIQTQYF.

This chain uses TRBV28 with TRBJ1-4; 8 bases are a match to TRBD1. J was trimmed by 8 bases and V by 5 bases; bases with no gene match: 10. The CDR3 runs to 15 residues. CDR1 and CDR2 from the germline V gene are MDHEN and SYDVKM. CDR3: CASSNPGQGGEKLFF. In DNA form, the CDR3 reads TGTGCCAGCAGTAACCCCGGACAGGGAGGAGAAAAACTGTTTTTT.

The chain recombines TRBV7-9 with TRBJ2-1, with 14 bases fitting TRBD2. Germline loops: CDR1 SEHNR, CDR2 FQNEAQ (reference sequence). J gave up 9 bases and V 3 bases, and 7 bases lay outside the gene matches. The CDR3 loop spans 16 amino acids. The DNA of the CDR3 is TGTGCCAGCAGCTTCTCGACTAGCGGGGGGGTGGCTGAGCAGTTCTTC. Translation gives CASSFSTSGGVAEQFF.

The V call is TRBV4-1, the J call TRBJ2-7, with 7 positions matching TRBD2. CDR3 length: 16 residues. Germline CDR1 is MGHRA and CDR2 is YSYEKL. Trimming took 1 base from V and 2 from J; bases not matched to a gene: 8. CDR3 in amino acids: CASSQVGGSLPYEQYF. CDR3 DNA: TGCGCCAGCAGCCAAGTGGGAGGGTCCCTACCCTACGAGCAGTACTTC.

The V and J genes are TRBV4-3 and TRBJ2-7; 7 positions match TRBD2. J was trimmed by 2 bases and V by 0 bases; bases with no gene match: 4. The CDR3 covers 15 residues. The germline V gene encodes CDR1 LGHNA and CDR2 YSLEER. The CDR3 sequence is CASSQDLAGAYEQYF. The CDR3 DNA is TGCGCCAGCAGCCAAGATCTGGCGGGGGCCTACGAGCAGTACTTC.

The chain combines TRBV9 with TRBJ2-3, with 10 bases matching TRBD2. The CDR3 is 17 residues long. The V and J ends lost 4 bases and 3 bases, in that order; junction bases with no gene match: 11. Germline CDR1 is SGDLS and CDR2 is YYNGEE. CDR3 nucleotide sequence: TGTGCCAGCAGCCCGACATCTAGCGGGAGTGGGACAGATACGCAGTATTTT. Its translation: CASSPTSSGSGTDTQYF.

About this clone itself: Other DNA sequences in the same sample also yield this CDR3. The rearrangement links TRBV5-1 to TRBJ1-5; D gene uncertain. The CDR3 has 13 residues. Germline V CDR1 and CDR2: SGHRS, YFSETQ. Trimming shortened V by 5 bases and J by 0 bases, and 6 bases separated the two germline ends. CDR3 DNA sequence: TGCGCCAGCAGTAGAGATAGCAATCAGCCCCAGCATTTT. Translating it yields CASSRDSNQPQHF.

This chain connects TRBV5-1 to TRBJ2-6; D is unresolved. The length of the CDR3 is 12 residues. Trimming removed 2 bases at V and 3 bases at J, with 0 bases between. Germline V gene lookup returns CDR1 SGHRS and CDR2 YFSETQ. DNA for the CDR3: TGCGCCAGCAGCTTTGGGGCCAACGTCCTGACTTTC. It encodes CASSFGANVLTF.